These T cell receptor beta chains were read from a single sample in a study of blood T cell repertoires in COVID-19. Some clones are missing from TCRdb's copy, which holds only in-frame ones; the method was immunoSEQ multiplex PCR. Of approximately 190,000 clones listed, 84% were seen once; the top ten hold around 3.1%. Sequencing was done on a sample of PBMCs or T cells enriched from blood (not recorded which). These receptors were obtained from a woman aged 25 to 39 who had been exposed to COVID-19. CDR3s include the opening cysteine and the closing phenylalanine or tryptophan. The order of the fields is J gene, clone size, D gene, CDR3 length, V gene, CDR3 protein, CDR3 DNA. A D gene is named only where the DNA matches it firmly. A row's size may be missing; if present it is once, few, many or a size class.

J: TRBJ1-1
size: once
D: .
length: 14
V: TRBV3-1/TRBV3-2
CDR3: CASSSRGGDTEAFF
DNA: TGTGCCAGCAGTTCTAGGGGGGGGGACACTGAAGCTTTCTTT

J: TRBJ2-2
size: once
D: TRBD2
length: 16
V: TRBV5-5
CDR3: CASSLAGGSNTGELFF
DNA: TGTGCCAGCAGCTTGGCCGGGGGGTCGAACACCGGGGAGCTGTTTTTT

J: TRBJ1-1
size: .
D: TRBD1
length: 14
V: TRBV29-1
CDR3: CSVADRGRVTEAFF
DNA: TGCAGCGTTGCCGACAGGGGGCGAGTAACTGAAGCTTTCTTT

J: TRBJ2-7
size: once
D: .
length: 16
V: TRBV9
CDR3: CASSPSIMGTNYEQYF
DNA: TGTGCCAGCAGCCCCTCGATTATGGGCACGAACTACGAGCAGTACTTC

J: TRBJ2-5
size: .
D: TRBD2
length: 14
V: TRBV7-2
CDR3: CASSRGGGSETQYF
DNA: TGTGCCAGCAGTCGCGGGGGGGGGTCAGAGACCCAGTACTTC

J: TRBJ1-4
size: .
D: .
length: 13
V: TRBV21-1
CDR3: CASNLSGYEKLFF
DNA: TGTGCCAGCAATTTAAGCGGGTACGAAAAACTGTTTTTT

J: TRBJ1-5
size: .
D: TRBD1
length: 20
V: TRBV24-1
CDR3: CATSDWETGSSTPSNQPQHF
DNA: TGTGCCACCAGTGATTGGGAGACAGGGTCCTCAACCCCCAGCAATCAGCCCCAGCATTTT

J: TRBJ2-3
size: once
D: .
length: 11
V: TRBV6-5
CDR3: CASLVMGTQYF
DNA: TGTGCCAGCCTAGTAATGGGTACGCAGTATTTT

J: TRBJ2-7
size: .
D: .
length: 15
V: TRBV12-5
CDR3: CASGLAGGPSYEQYF
DNA: TGTGCTAGTGGTTTGGCCGGGGGGCCCTCCTACGAGCAGTACTTC

J: TRBJ1-4
size: .
D: .
length: 16
V: TRBV7-9
CDR3: CASSLRLTGVSEKLFF
DNA: TGTGCCAGCAGCTTGAGACTGACAGGAGTGAGTGAAAAACTGTTTTTT

J: TRBJ1-3
size: few
D: .
length: 15
V: TRBV5-1
CDR3: CASSLEPGGGNTIYF
DNA: TGCGCCAGCAGCTTGGAACCCGGGGGAGGAAACACCATATATTTT

J: TRBJ2-1
size: .
D: .
length: 15
V: TRBV9
CDR3: CASSVHRSSYNEQFF
DNA: TGTGCCAGCAGCGTACACCGGAGCTCCTACAATGAGCAGTTCTTC

J: TRBJ2-2
size: .
D: .
length: 13
V: TRBV6-5
CDR3: CASSYTPNGELFF
DNA: TGTGCCAGCAGTTACACCCCTAACGGGGAGCTGTTTTTT

J: TRBJ1-1
size: .
D: .
length: 12
V: TRBV5-4
CDR3: CASSPGGTEAFF
DNA: TGTGCCAGCAGCCCGGGCGGGACTGAAGCTTTCTTT

J: TRBJ1-1
size: .
D: .
length: 13
V: TRBV12-3/TRBV12-4
CDR3: CASSWGEGTEAFF
DNA: TGTGCCAGCAGTTGGGGTGAGGGCACTGAAGCTTTCTTT

J: TRBJ1-4
size: .
D: .
length: 15
V: TRBV27
CDR3: CASRPGGATNEKLFF
DNA: TGTGCCAGCAGGCCGGGGGGAGCAACTAATGAAAAACTGTTTTTT

J: TRBJ2-7
size: .
D: TRBD1
length: 16
V: TRBV13
CDR3: CASSGTGQGREYEQYF
DNA: TGTGCCAGCAGCGGGACGGGACAGGGGAGAGAATACGAGCAGTACTTC

J: TRBJ1-6
size: .
D: TRBD1
length: 16
V: TRBV11-2
CDR3: CASSLNRDRGNSPLHF
DNA: TGTGCCAGCAGCTTAAACCGGGACAGGGGTAATTCACCCCTCCACTTT

J: TRBJ2-1
size: .
D: .
length: 12
V: TRBV24-1
CDR3: CATSDRSNEQFF
DNA: TGTGCCACCAGTGATAGGAGCAATGAGCAGTTCTTC

J: TRBJ1-6
size: .
D: .
length: 15
V: TRBV4-1
CDR3: CASSQNRAYNSPLHF
DNA: TGCGCCAGCAGCCAAAACAGGGCGTATAATTCACCCCTCCACTTT

J: TRBJ1-1
size: .
D: .
length: 13
V: TRBV19
CDR3: CASSIIMNTEAFF
DNA: TGTGCCAGTAGTATTATTATGAACACTGAAGCTTTCTTT

J: TRBJ1-1
size: .
D: TRBD1
length: 17
V: TRBV9
CDR3: CASSAGQGAIGNTEAFF
DNA: TGTGCCAGCAGCGCGGGACAGGGGGCGATTGGGAACACTGAAGCTTTCTTT

J: TRBJ2-7
size: few
D: .
length: 14
V: TRBV2
CDR3: CASSGQGSVYEQYF
DNA: TGTGCCAGCAGTGGCCAGGGGTCCGTCTACGAGCAGTACTTC

J: TRBJ2-1
size: .
D: .
length: 15
V: TRBV7-2
CDR3: CASSLAGGHYNEQFF
DNA: TGTGCCAGCAGCTTAGCGGGGGGTCACTACAATGAGCAGTTCTTC

J: TRBJ2-1
size: .
D: TRBD1
length: 13
V: TRBV10-3
CDR3: CAITPDRAYEQFF
DNA: TGTGCCATCACCCCGGACAGGGCGTATGAGCAGTTCTTC

J: TRBJ2-5
size: .
D: .
length: 12
V: TRBV20-1
CDR3: CSASPGQETQYF
DNA: TGCAGTGCTAGTCCGGGGCAAGAGACCCAGTACTTC

J: TRBJ2-1
size: .
D: TRBD2
length: 15
V: TRBV6-2/TRBV6-3
CDR3: CASSPPSGDYNEQFF
DNA: TGTGCCAGCAGCCCCCCTAGCGGGGACTACAATGAGCAGTTCTTC

J: TRBJ2-5
size: .
D: TRBD1
length: 17
V: TRBV5-8
CDR3: CASSLGRGQGSPETQYF
DNA: TGTGCCAGCAGCTTGGGGAGGGGACAGGGATCCCCAGAGACCCAGTACTTC

J: TRBJ2-5
size: .
D: .
length: 17
V: TRBV7-8
CDR3: CASSLARRVRPFGTQYF
DNA: TGTGCCAGCAGCTTAGCAAGACGGGTCCGCCCCTTCGGGACCCAGTACTTC